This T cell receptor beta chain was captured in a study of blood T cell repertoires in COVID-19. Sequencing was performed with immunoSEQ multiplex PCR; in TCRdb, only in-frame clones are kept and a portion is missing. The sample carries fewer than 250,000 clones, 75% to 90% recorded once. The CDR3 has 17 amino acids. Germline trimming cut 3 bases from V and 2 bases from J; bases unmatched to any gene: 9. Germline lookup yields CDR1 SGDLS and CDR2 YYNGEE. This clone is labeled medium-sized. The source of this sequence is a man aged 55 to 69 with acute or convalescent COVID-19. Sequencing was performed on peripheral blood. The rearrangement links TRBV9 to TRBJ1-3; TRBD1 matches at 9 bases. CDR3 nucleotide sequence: TGTGCCAGCAGCGCGTCCGGGACAGGGACCACTGGAAACACCATATATTTT. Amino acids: CASSASGTGTTGNTIYF.